Shown below are 10 T cell receptor beta chains from a single sample sequenced in a study of identical twins. TCRdb re-derived calls from the 5' RACE reads in MiXCR, one entry per CDR3 protein. The sample gives 550,000 to 800,000 distinct CDR3 sequences, 7.1% of which show up once; 1.5% to 2% is in the top ten. The sample was also reused in another study, on yellow fever vaccine responses in identical twins.

What was sequenced was PBMCs. Receptors originate from a young woman in good health.

This clonotype was picked up many times. The V and J genes are TRBV27 and TRBJ2-7; 10 nucleotides match TRBD2. Per the germline V gene, CDR1 is MNHEY and CDR2 is SMNVEV (reference sequence). This CDR3 has 17 residues. J lost 3 bases, V lost 0 bases, and 8 bases had no gene match. The CDR3 reads CASSLSRVAGGVYEQYF. In DNA form, the CDR3 reads TGTGCCAGCAGTTTATCGCGGGTAGCGGGAGGTGTCTACGAGCAGTACTTC.

This clonotype has ten or more counts. The chain recombines TRBV2 with TRBJ2-2; D perhaps matches TRBD1 (5 bases). This CDR3 contains 15 residues. Between the trimmed V and J ends, which lost 1 base and 2 bases, there was a span of 8 bases. CDR1 and CDR2 from the germline V gene are SNHLY and FYNNEI. The CDR3 DNA follows: TGTGCCAGCAGTGAAGAGGGGATCAACACCGGGGAGCTGTTTTTT. Protein product: CASSEEGINTGELFF.

This clonotype was detected a few times. V is TRBV10-2 and J is TRBJ2-1; 11 positions agree with TRBD2. The germline CDR1 and CDR2 sequences are WSHSY and SAAADI. The CDR3 contains 14 residues. The V and J ends lost 4 bases and 7 bases, in that order; junction bases with no gene match: 3. The CDR3 sequence: CASSGLAGGNEQFF. The CDR3 DNA follows: TGCGCCAGCAGTGGGCTAGCGGGAGGAAATGAGCAGTTCTTC.

This clonotype was seen a handful of times. The chain links TRBV7-9 to TRBJ2-3; TRBD2 agrees at 7 bases. V shed 4 bases and J 4 bases; nucleotides not matched to a gene: 14. The CDR3 length is 17 residues. Germline V lookup: CDR1 SEHNR, CDR2 FQNEAQ (reference sequence). CDR3 loop: CASSSKLARTSADTQYF. CDR3 nucleotides: TGTGCCAGCAGCTCCAAACTAGCGCGAACGTCTGCAGATACGCAGTATTTT.

This clonotype was recorded many times. The rearrangement uses TRBV6-4 and TRBJ2-7, with 7 bases that match TRBD1. V shed 8 bases, J shed 7 bases, and the junction held 11 bases outside the gene matches. The CDR3 is 13 amino acids. CDR1 MRHNA and CDR2 SNTAGT come from the germline V gene. CDR3 coding DNA: TGTGCCAGCCCTGGGACAGCCCTGGGGGAGCAGTACGTC. Translating gives CASPGTALGEQYV.

At least ten counts were recorded for this clonotype. V gene TRBV11-2 combines with J gene TRBJ1-1; D remains ambiguous. Trimming shortened V by 1 base and J by 1 base, and 7 bases separated the two germline ends. This CDR3 comprises 14 residues. Germline-derived CDR1 and CDR2 are SGHAT and FQNNGV. CDR3 bases: TGTGCCAGCAGCTTAGCCATACAGAACACTGAAGCTTTCTTT. It translates to CASSLAIQNTEAFF.

This clonotype was seen more than once but under ten times. This chain uses TRBV7-9 with TRBJ1-2; the match to TRBD1 covers 8 bases. CDR3 length: 14 amino acids. V trimming: 4 bases; J trimming: 2 bases; junction bases outside the gene matches: 3. Germline CDR1 reads SEHNR; CDR2 reads FQNEAQ (reference sequence). The CDR3 loop reads CASSSGGRNYGYTF. The CDR3 DNA reads as TGTGCCAGCAGCTCAGGGGGCAGGAACTATGGCTACACCTTC.

This clonotype was recorded at least ten times. This rearrangement joins TRBV4-1 to TRBJ2-5; 11 positions agree with TRBD1. Trimming cost V 2 bases and J 6 bases; bases outside gene matches: 5. The CDR3 extends over 15 amino acids. The V gene's germline CDR1 is MGHRA and CDR2 YSYEKL. The CDR3 DNA sequence: TGCGCCAGCAGCCAACCCCGGGACAGGGGGAAGACCCAGTACTTC. This encodes CASSQPRDRGKTQYF.

This clonotype was seen ten or more times. The chain couples TRBV7-2 to TRBJ1-2; no reliable D call. Trimming took off 3 bases at V and 8 bases at J, with 10 bases between the two ends. CDR1 and CDR2 from the germline V gene are SGHTA and FQGNSA. The CDR3 runs to 12 residues. CDR3 loop: CASSLMGGGYTF. The DNA for the CDR3 is TGTGCCAGCAGCTTGATGGGTGGCGGCTACACCTTC.

This clonotype came up many times. The chain combines TRBV12-3 or TRBV12-4 with TRBJ1-1; unclear D gene. The CDR3 is 14 residues long. The ends were cut back, 5 bases at V and 1 base at J, with 11 bases in the middle. CDR3 region: CASSKASGNTEAFF. CDR3 sequence (DNA): TGTGCCAGCAGTAAGGCCTCTGGGAACACTGAAGCTTTCTTT.